The 32 T cell receptor beta chains below all came from one sample that was sequenced in a study of T cells in Graves' hyperthyroidism and ophthalmopathy. Amplified TCR beta CDR3 regions derived from RNA transcripts. Carried out on the TCR CDR3, a first-round RT-PCR used the HTBI primer set. TCRdb re-derived calls from the multiplex PCR reads in MiXCR, one entry per CDR3 protein. The table shows approximately 600,000 distinct CDR3 sequences, with around 20% occurring only once. The sequencing sample was made of blood. The source is a man aged 30 to 45 with Graves' ophthalmopathy.

Ten or more counts support this clonotype. The chain joins TRBV2 to TRBJ2-7, with 7 bases identical to TRBD1. Germline V lookup: CDR1 SNHLY, CDR2 FYNNEI. With 8 bases clipped from V and 3 bases from J, the junction kept 10 bases outside the gene matches. This CDR3 comprises 14 residues. The CDR3 coding sequence is TGTGCCAGCGCCACTTCAGGGGGTAACTACGAGCAGTACTTC. This gives the protein CASATSGGNYEQYF.

On this clonotype itself: One end of the junction does not line up with germline, which may come from a read error. Written as DNA, the CDR3 is TGTGGCATCAGTGAGCCGACGGACAGGGGTGGAAATGGCTACACCTTC. Protein product: CGISEPTDRGGNGYTF. The J gene is TRBJ1-2, the V gene TRBV10-3; 9 bases line up with TRBD1. The CDR3 loop spans 16 amino acids. Germline loops: CDR1 ENHRY, CDR2 SYGVKD.

Only a few counts were recorded for this clonotype. CDR3 sequence reads: CASSPEYSATNEKLFF. The CDR3 nucleotides are TGCGCCAGCAGCCCCGAATACAGTGCAACTAATGAAAAACTGTTTTTT. The chain has TRBV5-1 and TRBJ1-4; D uncertain. The germline gives CDR1 SGHRS, CDR2 YFSETQ. This CDR3 is built from 16 residues. Deletions cut 4 bases from V and 0 bases from J, with 13 bases between.

This clonotype was counted at least ten times. The rearrangement uses TRBV12-3 or TRBV12-4 and TRBJ2-1; possibly TRBD2 for D (6 bases). There are 16 residues in the CDR3. The ends were cut back, 6 bases at V and 2 bases at J, with 17 bases in the middle. The CDR3 DNA follows: TGTGCCAGCAGCCGTCCTAGCGTCCCTACCTACAATGAGCAGTTCTTC. This sequence encodes CASSRPSVPTYNEQFF.

V gene TRBV12-3 or TRBV12-4 combines with J gene TRBJ2-7; no clear D gene. CDR3 size: 13 residues. The germline V and J ends were trimmed by 3 bases and 4 bases, with 10 bases remaining between them. The CDR3 DNA reads as TGTGCCAGCAGTTTCGCCGAAGATTACGAGCAGTACTTC. Amino acids: CASSFAEDYEQYF.

This clonotype was seen repeatedly, ten times or more. The chain is built from TRBV6-1 and TRBJ2-7; 7 bases are shared with TRBD1. V was clipped by 6 bases and J by 5 bases; unmatched bases: 10. The germline gives CDR1 MNHNS, CDR2 SASEGT. The CDR3 covers 14 residues. In nucleotides, the CDR3 is TGTGCCAGCAGCCACCCGGACAGGAAGGACGAGCAGTACTTC. Its protein is CASSHPDRKDEQYF.

This clonotype was picked up a small number of times. The chain links TRBV27 to TRBJ2-5; 11 positions match TRBD2. CDR3 length: 16 amino acids. Germline values: CDR1 MNHEY, CDR2 SMNVEV (reference sequence). The ends lost 8 bases at V and 5 bases at J; junction bases unmatched: 13. The CDR3 here is CASWKGVAGGRETQYF. In DNA form, the CDR3 reads TGTGCCAGCTGGAAAGGGGTAGCGGGGGGGAGGGAGACCCAGTACTTC.

The V gene is TRBV9, the J gene TRBJ1-5, with TRBD1 identical over 10 bases. The germline V gene has CDR1 SGDLS and CDR2 YYNGEE. This CDR3 region has 15 residues. Losses at the gene ends were 3 bases for V and 5 bases for J; bases not matched to a gene: 5. The CDR3 is CASSEGTGAHQPQHF. The CDR3 DNA sequence: TGTGCCAGCAGCGAGGGGACAGGGGCCCATCAGCCCCAGCATTTT. Using reference TRBV9 and TRBJ1-5 for the parts outside the CDR3, the full variable domain is DSGVTQTPKHLITATGQRVTLRCSPRSGDLSVYWYQQSLDQGLQFLIQYYNGEERAKGNILERFSAQQFPDLHSELNLSSLELGDSALYFCASSEGTGAHQPQHFGDGTRLSIL.

This clonotype was seen more than once but under ten times. The gene calls are TRBV7-2 and TRBJ2-7, with TRBD1 as a possible D gene (5 bases). Trimming left V 1 base short and J 1 base short, with 11 bases between. The CDR3 runs to 15 residues. Looked up from germline, CDR1 is SGHTA and CDR2 is FQGNSA. The CDR3, as DNA: TGTGCCAGCAGCTTAGACCCGCAGGGATCCTACGAGCAGTACTTC. Translating it yields CASSLDPQGSYEQYF.

Ten or more counts support this clonotype. This chain connects TRBV7-2 to TRBJ2-3; 8 bases are a match to TRBD2. The J segment lost 6 bases and the V segment lost 3 bases, leaving 11 bases of the junction unmatched. The CDR3 consists of 16 residues. Germline lookup yields CDR1 SGHTA and CDR2 FQGNSA. The CDR3 DNA reads as TGTGCCAGCAGCTTCCACCCTAGCGGGTCCGGCGATACGCAGTATTTT. The encoded protein is CASSFHPSGSGDTQYF.

This clonotype was detected a few times. V usage is TRBV9 and J usage is TRBJ2-2; no clear D gene. Germline V gives CDR1 SGDLS, CDR2 YYNGEE. The CDR3 sequence is 13 residues long. Trimming removed 4 bases at V and 7 bases at J, with 11 bases between. CDR3 amino acids: CASSLTSYGELFF. In nucleotides, the CDR3 is TGTGCCAGCAGCCTAACATCCTACGGGGAGCTGTTTTTT.

The table lists this clonotype with a few counts. The CDR3 protein is CASSPANFRRDIEAFF. Here the CDR3 DNA reads TGTGCCAGCAGTCCTGCAAATTTTCGACGAGACATTGAAGCTTTCTTT. The chain employs TRBV6-1 and TRBJ1-1; D remains ambiguous. The V gene lost 5 bases and the J gene lost 7 bases, with 23 bases spanning the gap. The V gene's germline CDR1 is MNHNS and CDR2 SASEGT. The CDR3 totals 16 residues.

Only a few counts were recorded for this clonotype. V is TRBV28 and J is TRBJ1-2; 7 bases are a match to TRBD1. Germline lookup yields CDR1 MDHEN and CDR2 SYDVKM. The V gene end was trimmed by 3 bases and the J gene end by 10 bases; junction bases not matched to a gene: 11. CDR3 length: 14 residues. As DNA, the CDR3 is TGTGCCAGCAGTTTTCCCTCCGGACAGGAATTCTACACCTTC. Its translation is CASSFPSGQEFYTF.

This clonotype was found once. The chain uses TRBV15 and TRBJ1-3; D is undetermined. The CDR3 has 14 amino acids. CDR1 and CDR2 (germline): LNHNV, YYDKDF (reference sequence). V was shortened by 3 bases and J by 9 bases, with 15 bases between the two germline ends. CDR3 sequence (DNA): TGTGCCACCAGCAGGGAGGTTCAGAGAGGCACCATATATTTT. This encodes CATSREVQRGTIYF.

In the case of this clonotype: One junction end disagrees with the germline gene, perhaps due to a read error. The CDR3 loop is CASSVGQGDNEQFF. The CDR3 bases are TGTGCTAGCAGCGTAGGACAGGGTGACAATGAGCAGTTCTTC. The J gene is TRBJ2-1, the V gene TRBV9, with 8 bases lining up with TRBD1. Germline loops: CDR1 SGDLS, CDR2 YYNGEE. This CDR3 has 14 amino acids.

The chain is built from TRBV7-2 and TRBJ1-6; D perhaps matches TRBD1 (6 bases). The V and J ends lost 5 bases and 5 bases respectively, with 13 bases between them. Germline V lookup: CDR1 SGHTA, CDR2 FQGNSA. CDR3 length: 15 residues. The CDR3 protein is CASSTQGFNNSPLHF. The CDR3 DNA reads as TGTGCCAGCAGCACCCAGGGGTTTAATAATTCACCCCTCCACTTT.

This chain joins TRBV6-2 or TRBV6-3 and TRBJ2-7, with TRBD2 identical over 11 bases. Trimming at V came to 2 bases and at J to 0 bases, leaving 3 bases not matched to a gene. CDR1 is MNHEY and CDR2 is SVGEGT in the germline V gene. The CDR3 length is 16 residues. In DNA form, the CDR3 reads TGTGCCAGCAGTTACCCAACTAGCGGGGGCTCCTACGAGCAGTACTTC. Its protein is CASSYPTSGGSYEQYF.

The chain is built from TRBV9 and TRBJ1-4, with D possibly matching TRBD1 (6 bases). CDR3 length equals 15 residues. V lost 2 bases and J lost 0, with 8 bases in between. CDR1 is SGDLS and CDR2 is YYNGEE in the germline V gene. This chain's CDR3 is CASSVTGATNEKLFF. CDR3 DNA sequence: TGTGCCAGCAGCGTGACAGGTGCAACTAATGAAAAACTGTTTTTT. Drawing the rest from reference TRBV9 and TRBJ1-4, the complete variable domain is DSGVTQTPKHLITATGQRVTLRCSPRSGDLSVYWYQQSLDQGLQFLIQYYNGEERAKGNILERFSAQQFPDLHSELNLSSLELGDSALYFCASSVTGATNEKLFFGSGTQLSVL.

The genes are TRBV29-1 and TRBJ2-1, with TRBD2 identical over 7 bases. CDR3 length: 17 residues. The germline CDR1 and CDR2 sequences are SQVTM and ANQGSEA. Trimming at V came to 0 bases and at J to 0 bases, leaving 8 bases not matched to a gene. The DNA for the CDR3 is TGCAGCGTTGAAGAGTCTAGCGGCCAGAGCTCCTACAATGAGCAGTTCTTC. Translated: CSVEESSGQSSYNEQFF.

The chain combines TRBV11-2 with TRBJ2-2, with unresolved D. The germline V gene encodes CDR1 SGHAT and CDR2 FQNNGV. The CDR3 is 13 residues long. Trimming shortened V by 4 bases and J by 8 bases, and 11 bases separated the two germline ends. This CDR3 reads CASSSTTAGELFF. As DNA, the CDR3 is TGTGCCAGCAGCTCTACGACGGCTGGGGAGCTGTTTTTT.

In this sample, this clonotype turned up a few times. The genes are TRBV20-1 and TRBJ2-3; unclear D gene. Between the trimmed V and J ends, which lost 2 bases and 2 bases, there was a span of 8 bases. Germline V lookup: CDR1 DFQATT, CDR2 SNEGSKA (reference sequence). The CDR3 sequence is 13 residues long. CDR3 sequence reads: CSARLGYTDTQYF. The CDR3 nucleotides read TGCAGTGCTAGACTTGGCTACACAGATACGCAGTATTTT.

In this sample, this clonotype turned up once. The rearrangement joins TRBV19 to TRBJ1-5, with 12 nucleotides matching TRBD1. Trimming cost V 5 bases and J 7 bases; bases outside gene matches: 15. Germline CDR1 reads LNHDA; CDR2 reads SQIVND (reference sequence). The CDR3 is 18 amino acids. CDR3 DNA sequence: TGTGCCAGTAGTCCGAATCCTAGGGACAGGGGGCCAGGGCAGCCCCAGCATTTT. Protein: CASSPNPRDRGPGQPQHF.

This clonotype was detected only a few times. V and J are TRBV6-1 and TRBJ2-7; 8 bases are shared with TRBD1. V shed 6 bases and J 2 bases; nucleotides not matched to a gene: 6. The CDR3 spans 14 residues. In germline, CDR1 is MNHNS, CDR2 SASEGT. The DNA of the CDR3 is TGTGCCAGCAGATCGACAGGGGTCACCTACGAGCAGTACTTC. This gives the protein CASRSTGVTYEQYF.

The CDR3 is CAGLTGTGEYSYYGYTF. The CDR3 DNA follows: TGTGCCGGGCTCACCGGGACAGGGGAATATAGCTACTATGGCTACACCTTC. The chain has TRBV30 and TRBJ1-2; TRBD1 matches at 10 bases. The germline V gene has CDR1 GTSNPN and CDR2 SVGIG (reference sequence). J lost 3 bases, V lost 8 bases, and 18 bases had no gene match. The CDR3 has 17 amino acids.

The table lists this clonotype with many counts. The chain carries TRBV2 and TRBJ1-5; D might be TRBD1 (6 bases). This CDR3 comprises 14 residues. Germline lookup yields CDR1 SNHLY and CDR2 FYNNEI. The V end was cut by 6 bases, the J end by 4 bases, with 13 bases between. The CDR3 protein is CASRTDSMNQPQHF. The DNA of the CDR3 is TGTGCCAGCAGGACGGACAGTATGAATCAGCCCCAGCATTTT. Based on the CDR3 plus reference TRBV2 and TRBJ1-5, the full variable domain is EPEVTQTPSHQVTQMGQEVILRCVPISNHLYFYWYRQILGQKVEFLVSFYNNEISEKSEIFDDQFSVERPDGSNFTLKIRSTKLEDSAMYFCASRTDSMNQPQHFGDGTRLSIL.

The chain carries TRBV29-1 and TRBJ1-2; weak D call: TRBD1 (5 bases). V gave up 1 base and J gave up 8 bases, with 11 bases separating them. The CDR3 is 12 amino acids. CDR1 SQVTM and CDR2 ANQGSEA come from the germline V gene. CDR3 bases: TGCAGCGTTGAAGTTCGTGGGGGGGGCTACACCTTC. Its protein product is CSVEVRGGGYTF.

The CDR3 protein is CASSIGGGIHEQYF. CDR3 nucleotides: TGTGCCAGTAGTATAGGAGGAGGGATCCACGAGCAGTACTTC. The chain recombines TRBV19 with TRBJ2-7; D perhaps matches TRBD2 (6 bases). Germline CDR1 and CDR2: LNHDA and SQIVND (reference sequence). V lost 1 base to trimming and J lost 5 bases, with 12 bases between them. This CDR3 is 14 amino acids long. Full variable domain (missing parts from reference TRBV19 and TRBJ2-7): DGGITQSPKYLFRKEGQNVTLSCEQNLNHDAMYWYRQDPGQGLRLIYYSQIVNDFQKGDIAEGYSVSREKKESFPLTVTSAQKNPTAFYLCASSIGGGIHEQYFGPGTRLTVT.

This clonotype has more than one count but fewer than ten. The chain combines TRBV5-6 with TRBJ2-2, with 11 bases aligning to TRBD2. Germline V gives CDR1 SGHDT, CDR2 YYEEEE. Trimming removed 2 bases from V and 5 bases from J; junction bases left unmatched: 5. The CDR3 length is 16 residues. The CDR3, as DNA: TGTGCCAGCAGCTTAATCACTAGCGGGAGTACCGGGGAGCTGTTTTTT. This codes for CASSLITSGSTGELFF.

The chain couples TRBV5-1 to TRBJ2-7; TRBD2 might be the D (5 bases). Deletions cut 2 bases from V and 5 bases from J, with 14 bases between. Germline V gene lookup returns CDR1 SGHRS and CDR2 YFSETQ. This CDR3 region has 14 residues. Here the CDR3 reads CASSLELSRDEQYF. The DNA of the CDR3 is TGCGCCAGCAGCTTAGAACTCTCGAGGGACGAGCAGTACTTC.

This clonotype was counted between two and nine times. The genes are TRBV27 and TRBJ2-7, with TRBD2 matching over 11 bases. CDR1 is MNHEY and CDR2 is SMNVEV in the germline V gene (reference sequence). V lost 6 bases, J lost 7 bases, and 23 bases stayed unmatched. This CDR3 is 19 amino acids long. The CDR3 bases are TGTGCCAGCAGAGAATCTAGCGGGAGGACCGTGAGGGGATATTGGGAGCAGTACTTC. As protein: CASRESSGRTVRGYWEQYF.

This clonotype has more than one count but fewer than ten. The V and J genes are TRBV7-9 and TRBJ1-5; a weak D match, TRBD1 (5 bases). Trimming shortened V by 5 bases and J by 7 bases, and 9 bases separated the two germline ends. The CDR3 is made up of 12 amino acids. Germline CDR1 and CDR2: SEHNR and FQNEAQ (reference sequence). As DNA, the CDR3 is TGTGCCAGCAGCCGTGACAGCCAGCCCCAGCATTTT. It codes for CASSRDSQPQHF.

This clonotype was recorded a few times. J is TRBJ1-1 and V is TRBV29-1; no clear D. The germline V gene has CDR1 SQVTM and CDR2 ANQGSEA. Trimming cost V 0 bases and J 8 bases, with 7 bases left between them. The CDR3 totals 11 residues. The CDR3 loop is CSVEDLLEAFF. Written as DNA, the CDR3 is TGCAGCGTTGAAGATCTCTTAGAAGCTTTCTTT.